This entry features one T cell receptor beta chain sequence. Its antigen is unknown. Other DNA sequences in the sample encode the same CDR3. With autoimmune disease history or systemic immunosuppression, patients were excluded. The CDR3 loop spans 14 amino acids. The germline CDR1 and CDR2 sequences are KGHSH and LQKENI. V was shortened by 2 bases and J by 4 bases, with 11 bases between the two germline ends. The repertoire was sequenced with immunoSEQ multiplex PCR; TCRdb's copy has only in-frame clones and lacks some. The sample includes about 32,000 clones, 60% to 85% of them seen just once. These data originate in a study of OX40 agonist ivuxolimab in advanced cancers. Turning to the study itself: The mean age was approximately 56 years, ranging from roughly 23 to 80, with less than 90% of participants male. Earlier treatment with anti-PD-1, anti-PD-L1 or anti-CTLA-4 was permitted, and over 35% had received some.

Notes on the study in general: More expanded clones were seen, on average, in CD8+ T cells than in CD4+.

Sample: CD4+ or CD8+ T cells sorted from blood, taken in a trial of the OX40 agonist ivuxolimab. This chain links TRBV18 with TRBJ1-2, with a possible D match to TRBD1 (5 bases). The receptor's source is an adult with an advanced solid tumor such as melanoma, head and neck, liver or kidney cancer. CDR3 DNA sequence: TGTGCCAGCTCACCAAGGGGCGGCTTCTATGGCTACACCTTC. This codes for CASSPRGGFYGYTF.